This T cell receptor (beta chain) was captured in a study of blood T cell repertoires in COVID-19. Study summary: Samples representing acute and convalescent COVID-19 were sourced from the United States, Italy and Spain. Sample material is recorded as cDNA or gDNA derived from T cells, B-cell-depleted T cells, or PBMCs.

The authors' processing: Quantification of nucleated cells was approximated via reference gene primer amplification. Using immunoSEQ multiplex PCR, the repertoire was profiled, and TCRdb retains in-frame clones only, with some absent. Clonal size and the V and J genes are those of that table, whereas D and trimming came from the DNA. The repertoire has around 200,000 clones, roughly nine tenths of them found once; the top ten carry around 1.1%. This CDR3 has 12 residues. Germline-derived CDR1 and CDR2 are SGHRS and YFSETQ. V lost 2 bases, J lost 3 bases, and 3 bases lay in between. This TCR derives from a man aged 30 to 45 with acute or convalescent COVID-19. The chain is built from TRBV5-1 and TRBJ2-1; D not resolved. The sequenced sample consisted of peripheral blood. The CDR3 DNA reads as TGCGCCAGCAGCTTCATCTACAATGAGCAGTTCTTC. Translated: CASSFIYNEQFF.